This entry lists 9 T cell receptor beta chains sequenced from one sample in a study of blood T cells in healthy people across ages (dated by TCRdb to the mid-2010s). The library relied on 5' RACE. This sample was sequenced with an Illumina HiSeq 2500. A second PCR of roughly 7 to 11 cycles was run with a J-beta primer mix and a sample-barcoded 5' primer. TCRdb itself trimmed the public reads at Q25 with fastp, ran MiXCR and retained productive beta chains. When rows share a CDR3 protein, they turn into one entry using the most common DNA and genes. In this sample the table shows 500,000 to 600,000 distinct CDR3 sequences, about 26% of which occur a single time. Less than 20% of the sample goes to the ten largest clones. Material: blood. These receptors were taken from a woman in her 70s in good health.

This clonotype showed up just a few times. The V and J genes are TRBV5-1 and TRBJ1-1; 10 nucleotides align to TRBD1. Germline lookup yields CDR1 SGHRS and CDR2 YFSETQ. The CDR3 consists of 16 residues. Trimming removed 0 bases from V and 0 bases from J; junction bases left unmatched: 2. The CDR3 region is CASSLGTGGMNTEAFF. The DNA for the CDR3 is TGCGCCAGCAGCTTGGGGACAGGGGGTATGAACACTGAAGCTTTCTTT.

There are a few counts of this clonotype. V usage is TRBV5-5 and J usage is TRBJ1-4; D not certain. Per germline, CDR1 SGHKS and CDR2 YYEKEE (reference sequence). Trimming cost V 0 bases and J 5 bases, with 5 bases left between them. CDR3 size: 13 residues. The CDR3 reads CASSLDTNEKLFF. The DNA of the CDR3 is TGTGCCAGCAGCTTGGACACGAATGAAAAACTGTTTTTT.

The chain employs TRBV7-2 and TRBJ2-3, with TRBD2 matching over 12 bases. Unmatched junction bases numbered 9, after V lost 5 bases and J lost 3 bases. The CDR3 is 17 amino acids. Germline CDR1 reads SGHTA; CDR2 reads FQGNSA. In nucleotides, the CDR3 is TGTGCCAGCAGCGGGCCTAGCGGGGGGGTCAGAACAGATACGCAGTATTTT. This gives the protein CASSGPSGGVRTDTQYF.

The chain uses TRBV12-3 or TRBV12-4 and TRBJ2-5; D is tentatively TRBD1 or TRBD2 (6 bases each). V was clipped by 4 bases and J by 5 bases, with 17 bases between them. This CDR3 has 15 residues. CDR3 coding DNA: TGTGCCAGCAGTTGGATGGGGGGCGTTTCGGAGACCCAGTACTTC. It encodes CASSWMGGVSETQYF.

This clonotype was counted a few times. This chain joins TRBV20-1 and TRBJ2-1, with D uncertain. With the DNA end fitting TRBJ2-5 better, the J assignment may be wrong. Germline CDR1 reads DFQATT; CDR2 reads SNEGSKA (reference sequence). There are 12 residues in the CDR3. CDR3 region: CSAPDSLETQYF. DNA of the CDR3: TGCAGTGCTCCAGACTCGTTAGAGACCCAGTACTTC.

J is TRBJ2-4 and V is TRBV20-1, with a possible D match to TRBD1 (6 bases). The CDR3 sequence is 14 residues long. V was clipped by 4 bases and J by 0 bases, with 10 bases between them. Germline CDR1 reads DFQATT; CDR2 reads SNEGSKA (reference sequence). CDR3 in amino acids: CSAKEGEAKNIQYF. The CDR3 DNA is TGCAGTGCTAAAGAGGGGGAAGCCAAAAACATTCAGTACTTC.

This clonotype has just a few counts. The CDR3 DNA sequence: TGCGCCAGCAGCCCCGGACAGGGGTTAACTGGCTACACCTTC. It yields the protein CASSPGQGLTGYTF. The chain uses TRBV5-1 and TRBJ1-2, with 9 bases matching TRBD1. This CDR3 is built from 14 residues. Germline V gene sequence: CDR1 SGHRS, CDR2 YFSETQ. Trimming took 4 bases from V and 7 from J; bases not matched to a gene: 8.

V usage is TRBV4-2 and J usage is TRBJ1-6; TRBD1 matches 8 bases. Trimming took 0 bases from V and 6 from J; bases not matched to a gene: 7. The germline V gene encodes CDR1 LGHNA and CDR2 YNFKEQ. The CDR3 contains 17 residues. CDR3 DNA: TGTGCCAGCAGCCAAGATACAGGACAGGGTGGTAATTCACCCCTCCACTTT. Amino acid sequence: CASSQDTGQGGNSPLHF.

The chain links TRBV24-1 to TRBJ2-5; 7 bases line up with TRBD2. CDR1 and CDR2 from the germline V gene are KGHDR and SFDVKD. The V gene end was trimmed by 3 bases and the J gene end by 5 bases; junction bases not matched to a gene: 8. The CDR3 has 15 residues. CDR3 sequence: CATSDPMRGGETQYF. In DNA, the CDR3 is TGTGCCACCAGTGATCCGATGAGGGGAGGGGAGACCCAGTACTTC.